This T cell receptor beta chain came from a study of cytomegalovirus exposure and HLA in healthy donors. Looking at the study overall: A prior study identified 100 million to 130 million unique TCR beta sequences from about 179 million T cells.

The PCR was carried out with 60 Vbeta primers and 13 Jbeta primers. TCRdb's table, derived via immunoSEQ multiplex PCR, lists solely in-frame clones and lacks some. This table has about 130,000 clones, 80% appearing once. This CDR3 spans 16 amino acids. Germline V CDR1 and CDR2: SNHLY, FYNNEI. Trimming took 5 bases from V and 3 from J; bases not matched to a gene: 10. Study-wide results and caveats: Later work associated 16,951 TCR beta sequences with HLA alleles at 0.05 false discovery rate.

As to this clone: Its target is not known.

What was sequenced was PBMCs. The receptor was derived from a young man in good health. The chain has TRBV2 and TRBJ2-7, with TRBD1 matching 10 bases. DNA for the CDR3: TGTGCCAGCAGTCCGAAACCCGGACAGGGGGGCTACGAGCAGTACTTC. Translation: CASSPKPGQGGYEQYF. Combining the CDR3 with reference TRBV2 and TRBJ2-7 gives the whole variable domain EPEVTQTPSHQVTQMGQEVILRCVPISNHLYFYWYRQILGQKVEFLVSFYNNEISEKSEIFDDQFSVERPDGSNFTLKIRSTKLEDSAMYFCASSPKPGQGGYEQYFGPGTRLTVT.